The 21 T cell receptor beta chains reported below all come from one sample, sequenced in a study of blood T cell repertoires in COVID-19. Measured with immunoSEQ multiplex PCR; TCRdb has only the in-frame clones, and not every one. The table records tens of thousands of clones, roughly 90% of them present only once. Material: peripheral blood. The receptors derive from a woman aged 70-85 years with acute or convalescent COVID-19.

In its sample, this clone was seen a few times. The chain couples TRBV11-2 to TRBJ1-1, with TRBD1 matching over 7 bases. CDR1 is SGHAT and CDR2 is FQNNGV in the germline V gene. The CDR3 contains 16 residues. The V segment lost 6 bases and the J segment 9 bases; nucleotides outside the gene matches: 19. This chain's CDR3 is CASSLLTTGFVGKAFF. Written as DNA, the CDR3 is TGTGCCAGCAGTCTCCTAACGACAGGGTTTGTTGGTAAAGCTTTCTTT.

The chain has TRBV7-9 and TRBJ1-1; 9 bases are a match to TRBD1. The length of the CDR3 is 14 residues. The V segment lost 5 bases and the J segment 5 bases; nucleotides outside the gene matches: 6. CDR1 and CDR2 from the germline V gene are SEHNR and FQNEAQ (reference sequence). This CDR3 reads CASSRTGVGTEAFF. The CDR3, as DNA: TGTGCCAGCAGCAGGACAGGGGTTGGGACTGAAGCTTTCTTT.

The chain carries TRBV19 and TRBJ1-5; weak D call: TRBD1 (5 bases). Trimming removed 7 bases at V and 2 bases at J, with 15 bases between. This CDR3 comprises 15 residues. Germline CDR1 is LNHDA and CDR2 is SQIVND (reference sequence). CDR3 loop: CASKKGPAGNQPQHF. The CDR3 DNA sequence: TGTGCCAGTAAAAAGGGGCCCGCGGGCAATCAGCCCCAGCATTTT.

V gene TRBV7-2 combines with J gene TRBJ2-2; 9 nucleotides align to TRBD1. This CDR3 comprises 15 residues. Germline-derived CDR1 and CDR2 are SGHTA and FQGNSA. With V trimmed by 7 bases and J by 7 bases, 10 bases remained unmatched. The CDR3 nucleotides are TGTGCCAGCACCTGGGGTGGGACAGGGAGCGGGGAGCTGTTTTTT. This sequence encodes CASTWGGTGSGELFF. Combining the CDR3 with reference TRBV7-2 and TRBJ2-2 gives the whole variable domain GAGVSQSPSNKVTEKGKDVELRCDPISGHTALYWYRQSLGQGLEFLIYFQGNSAPDKSGLPSDRFSAERTGGSVSTLTIQRTQQEDSAVYLCASTWGGTGSGELFFGEGSRLTVL.

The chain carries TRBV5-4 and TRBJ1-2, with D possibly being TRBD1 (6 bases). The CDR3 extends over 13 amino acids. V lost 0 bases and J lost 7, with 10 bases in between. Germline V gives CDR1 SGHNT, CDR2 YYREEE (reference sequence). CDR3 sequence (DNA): TGTGCCAGCAGCTTGGACAGGGTTGGTGGCTACACCTTC. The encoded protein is CASSLDRVGGYTF.

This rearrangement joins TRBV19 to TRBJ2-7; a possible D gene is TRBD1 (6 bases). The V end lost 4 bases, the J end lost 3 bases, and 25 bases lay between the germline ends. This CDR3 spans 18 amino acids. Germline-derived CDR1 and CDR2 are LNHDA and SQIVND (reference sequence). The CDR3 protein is CASSKSRGWEGQSYEQYF. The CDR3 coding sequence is TGTGCCAGTAGTAAGTCGAGGGGATGGGAAGGACAGAGCTACGAGCAGTACTTC.

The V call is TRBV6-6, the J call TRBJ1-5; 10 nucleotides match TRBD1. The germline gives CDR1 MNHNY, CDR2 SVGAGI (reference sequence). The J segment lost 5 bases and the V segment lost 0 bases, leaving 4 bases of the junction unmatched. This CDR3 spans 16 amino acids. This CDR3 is CASSYSMTGGDQPQHF. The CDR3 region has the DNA TGTGCCAGCAGTTACTCGATGACAGGGGGCGATCAGCCCCAGCATTTT.

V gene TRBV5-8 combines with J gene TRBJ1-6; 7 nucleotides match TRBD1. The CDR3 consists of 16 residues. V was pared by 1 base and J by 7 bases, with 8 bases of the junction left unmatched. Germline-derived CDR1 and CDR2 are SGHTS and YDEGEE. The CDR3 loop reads CASSLNAGQFNSPLHF. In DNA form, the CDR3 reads TGTGCCAGCAGCTTGAATGCGGGACAGTTCAATTCACCCCTCCACTTT.

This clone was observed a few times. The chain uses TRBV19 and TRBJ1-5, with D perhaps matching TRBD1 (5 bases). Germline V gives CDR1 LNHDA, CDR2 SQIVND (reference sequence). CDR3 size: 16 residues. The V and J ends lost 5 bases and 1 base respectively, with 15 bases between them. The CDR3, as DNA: TGTGCCAGTAGTGCCGTCACAGGCCTCAGCAATCAGCCCCAGCATTTT. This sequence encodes CASSAVTGLSNQPQHF.

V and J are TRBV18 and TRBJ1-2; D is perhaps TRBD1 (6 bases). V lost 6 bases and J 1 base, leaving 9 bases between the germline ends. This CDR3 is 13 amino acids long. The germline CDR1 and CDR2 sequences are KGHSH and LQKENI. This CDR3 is CASSQDSNYGYTF. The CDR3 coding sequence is TGTGCCAGCTCCCAGGACAGTAACTATGGCTACACCTTC.

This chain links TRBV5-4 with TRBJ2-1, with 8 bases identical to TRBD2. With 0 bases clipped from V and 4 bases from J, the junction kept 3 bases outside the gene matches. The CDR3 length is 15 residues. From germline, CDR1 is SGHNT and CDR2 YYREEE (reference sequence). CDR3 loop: CASSLASGSYNEQFF. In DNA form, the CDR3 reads TGTGCCAGCAGCTTGGCGAGCGGGAGTTACAATGAGCAGTTCTTC.

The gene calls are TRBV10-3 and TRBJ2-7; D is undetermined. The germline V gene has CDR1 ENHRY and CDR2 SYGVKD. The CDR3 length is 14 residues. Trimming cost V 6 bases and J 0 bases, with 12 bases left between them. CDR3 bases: TGTGCCATCAGCGCTCTAGGCAGCTCCTACGAGCAGTACTTC. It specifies CAISALGSSYEQYF.

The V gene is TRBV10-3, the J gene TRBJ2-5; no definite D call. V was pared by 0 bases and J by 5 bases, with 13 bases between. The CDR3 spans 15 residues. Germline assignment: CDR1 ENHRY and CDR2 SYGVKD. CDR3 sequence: CAISESKNVGETQYF. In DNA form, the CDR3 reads TGTGCCATCAGTGAGTCGAAAAACGTCGGGGAGACCCAGTACTTC.

CDR3: CASALWDTTPNTEAFF. CDR3 nucleotides: TGCGCCAGCGCTTTGTGGGACACAACTCCGAACACTGAAGCTTTCTTT. The V and J genes are TRBV5-1 and TRBJ1-1; possible D gene TRBD1, 6 bases. Germline assignment: CDR1 SGHRS and CDR2 YFSETQ. With 7 bases removed from V and 1 base from J, the gap between germline ends came to 20 bases. The CDR3 runs to 16 residues. Variable domain in full (rest from reference TRBV5-1 and TRBJ1-1): KAGVTQTPRYLIKTRGQQVTLSCSPISGHRSVSWYQQTPGQGLQFLFEYFSETQRNKGNFPGRFSGRQFSNSRSEMNVSTLELGDSALYLCASALWDTTPNTEAFFGQGTRLTVV.

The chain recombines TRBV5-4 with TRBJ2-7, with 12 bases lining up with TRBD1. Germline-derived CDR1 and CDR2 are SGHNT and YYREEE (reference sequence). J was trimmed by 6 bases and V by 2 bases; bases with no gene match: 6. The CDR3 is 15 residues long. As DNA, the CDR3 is TGTGCCAGCAGCTTTGGTGTGGGACAGGGGGCCGAGCAGTACTTC. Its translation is CASSFGVGQGAEQYF.

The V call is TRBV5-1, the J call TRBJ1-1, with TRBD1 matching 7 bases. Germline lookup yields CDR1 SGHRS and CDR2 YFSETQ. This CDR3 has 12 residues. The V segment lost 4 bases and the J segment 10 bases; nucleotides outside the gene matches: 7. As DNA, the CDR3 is TGCGCCAGCAGCCGGACCGGGACAGCAGCTTTCTTT. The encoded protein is CASSRTGTAAFF.

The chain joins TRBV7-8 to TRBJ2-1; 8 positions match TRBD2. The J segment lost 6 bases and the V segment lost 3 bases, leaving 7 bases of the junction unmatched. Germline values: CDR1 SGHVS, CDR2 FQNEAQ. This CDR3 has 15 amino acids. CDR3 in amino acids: CASSFRAGVRNEQFF. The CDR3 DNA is TGTGCCAGCAGCTTCCGAGCGGGAGTACGCAATGAGCAGTTCTTC.

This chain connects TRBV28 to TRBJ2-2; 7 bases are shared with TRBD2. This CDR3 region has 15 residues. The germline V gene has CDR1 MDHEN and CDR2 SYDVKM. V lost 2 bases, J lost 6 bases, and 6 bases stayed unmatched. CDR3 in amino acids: CASSLPAGWAGELFF. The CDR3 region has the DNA TGTGCCAGCAGTTTACCAGCGGGGTGGGCCGGGGAGCTGTTTTTT.

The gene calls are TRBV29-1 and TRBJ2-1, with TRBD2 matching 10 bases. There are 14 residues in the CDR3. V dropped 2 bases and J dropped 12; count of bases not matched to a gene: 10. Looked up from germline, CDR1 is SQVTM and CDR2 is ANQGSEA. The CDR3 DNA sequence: TGCAGCGTTGAATCTAGCGGGGGCAGGGTGGTGCAGTTCTTC. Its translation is CSVESSGGRVVQFF.

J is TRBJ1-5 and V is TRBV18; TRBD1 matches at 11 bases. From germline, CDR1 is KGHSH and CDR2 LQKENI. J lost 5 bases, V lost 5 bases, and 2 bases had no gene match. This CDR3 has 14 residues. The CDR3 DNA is TGTGCCAGCTCAAAGGGACAGGGGGATCAGCCCCAGCATTTT. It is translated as CASSKGQGDQPQHF.

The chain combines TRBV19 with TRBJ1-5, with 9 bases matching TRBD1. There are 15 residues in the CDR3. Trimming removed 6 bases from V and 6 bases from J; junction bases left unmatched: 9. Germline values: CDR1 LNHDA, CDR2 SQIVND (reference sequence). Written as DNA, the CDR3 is TGTGCCAGTAGCATGGACAGGGGATCCAGTCAGCCCCAGCATTTT. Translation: CASSMDRGSSQPQHF.